Sequencing of this T cell receptor (beta chain) was carried out in a study of blood T cells in healthy people across ages. Overall study findings and caveats: Roughly linearly, TCR beta diversity per million T cells fell as age increased. Donor CMV status, an unknown factor, possibly confounded changes in expanded clonotypes. The study found TCR beta diversity correlated strongly with naive T cell percentage.

This clonotype was detected a few times. As yet, its antigen is unknown. Through a sample-barcoded 5' primer and a J-beta primer mix, a second PCR was run for roughly 7 to 11 cycles. TCRdb processed the 5' RACE reads anew with MiXCR; each CDR3 protein has one entry. The table has hundreds of thousands of distinct CDR3 sequences, more than 40% seen once. The origin of this receptor is an older woman in good health. What was sequenced was blood.

DNA of the CDR3: TGTGCCAGCAGCTTCGAGTGGGGTGAGCAGTTCTTC. It is translated as CASSFEWGEQFF. The genes are TRBV7-3 and TRBJ2-1; D is unclear. V lost 3 bases to trimming and J lost 9 bases, with 9 bases between them. This CDR3 spans 12 amino acids. Germline-derived CDR1 and CDR2 are SGHTA and FQGTGA.